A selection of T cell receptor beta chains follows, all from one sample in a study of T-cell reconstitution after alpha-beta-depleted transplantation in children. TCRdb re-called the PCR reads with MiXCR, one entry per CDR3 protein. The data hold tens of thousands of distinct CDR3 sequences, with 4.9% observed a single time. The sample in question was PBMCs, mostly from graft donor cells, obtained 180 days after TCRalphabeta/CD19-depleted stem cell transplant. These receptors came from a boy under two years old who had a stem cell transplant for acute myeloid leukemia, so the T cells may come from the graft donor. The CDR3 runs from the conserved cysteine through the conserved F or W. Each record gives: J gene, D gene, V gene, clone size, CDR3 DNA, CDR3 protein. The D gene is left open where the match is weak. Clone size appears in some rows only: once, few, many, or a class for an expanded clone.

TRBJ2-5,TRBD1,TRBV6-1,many,TGTGCCAGCAGTGAGGGGACAGGGGGAGAGACCCAGTACTTC,CASSEGTGGETQYF
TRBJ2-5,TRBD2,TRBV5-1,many,TGCGCCAGCAGCCGCGGGACTAGCGGGGCGCAAGAGACCCAGTACTTC,CASSRGTSGAQETQYF
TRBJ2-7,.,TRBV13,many,TGTGCCAGCAGCTCGGACAGCCAGACCTACGAGCAGTACTTC,CASSSDSQTYEQYF
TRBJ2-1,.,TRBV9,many,TGTGCCAGCAGCGTAGAAGCCGCCCCTGAAGTACAGTTCTTC,CASSVEAAPEVQFF
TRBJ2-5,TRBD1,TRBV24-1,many,TGTGCCACCAGTAGTGGTCTTGGGACAGCGAAAGAGACCCAGTACTTC,CATSSGLGTAKETQYF
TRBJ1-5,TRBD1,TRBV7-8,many,TGTGCCAGCAGCCGGGACAGCCTCAATCAGCCCCAGCATTTT,CASSRDSLNQPQHF
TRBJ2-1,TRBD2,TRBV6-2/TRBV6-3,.,TGTGCCAGCAGTTACTTGAGCGGGAGGAATGAGCAGTTCTTC,CASSYLSGRNEQFF
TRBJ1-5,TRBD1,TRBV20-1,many,TGCAGTGCTATTGGGACAGGGAGGCCCCAGCATTTT,CSAIGTGRPQHF
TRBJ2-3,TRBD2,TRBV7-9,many,TGTGCCAGCAGCAAACCGGGACTAGCGGGGGCCGGGGATACGCAGTATTTT,CASSKPGLAGAGDTQYF
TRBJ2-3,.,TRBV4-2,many,TGTGCCAGCAGCCAAGGGGGGGACCCCAGTCGTCTTTATTTT,CASSQGGDPSRLYF
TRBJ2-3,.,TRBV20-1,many,TGCAGTGCTAGCCTAGGGCCCTTGGATACGCAGTATTTT,CSASLGPLDTQYF
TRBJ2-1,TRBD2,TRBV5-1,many,TGCGCCAGCAGCGATAGCGGGGGGATCTACAATGAGCAGTTCTTC,CASSDSGGIYNEQFF
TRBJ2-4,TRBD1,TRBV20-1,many,TGCAGTGCTAGGCCCCGGACAGGGACGAACATTCAGTACTTC,CSARPRTGTNIQYF
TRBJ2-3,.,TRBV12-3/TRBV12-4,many,TGTGCCAGCAGTTCCGGACAGTCCCGTAGCACAGATACGCAGTATTTT,CASSSGQSRSTDTQYF
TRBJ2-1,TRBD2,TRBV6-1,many,TGTGCCAGCTCCCGGCGGGGGGGAAGATGGGAGCAGTTCTTC,CASSRRGGRWEQFF
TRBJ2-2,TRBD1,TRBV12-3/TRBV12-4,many,TGTGCCAGCAGTAAGACAGGGCACACCGGGGAGCTGTTTTTT,CASSKTGHTGELFF
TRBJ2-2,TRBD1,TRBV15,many,TGTGCCACCAGCACGGACAGGGACGTTGGCACCGGGGAGCTGTTTTTT,CATSTDRDVGTGELFF
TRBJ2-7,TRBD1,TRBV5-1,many,TGCGCCAGCAGCCCCGGGACAGGAGGGGACGAGCAGTACTTC,CASSPGTGGDEQYF
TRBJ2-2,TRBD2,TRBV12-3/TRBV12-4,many,TGTGCCAGCAGACCTCGGGGGAGGGCCGGGGAGCTGTTTTTT,CASRPRGRAGELFF
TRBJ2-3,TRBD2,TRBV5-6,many,TGTGCCAGCAGCTTGATGGGACTAGCGATCGGTACGCAGTATTTT,CASSLMGLAIGTQYF
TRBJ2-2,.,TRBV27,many,TGTGCCAGCAGTTTGGGAAGGGGTCTTAGCGGGGAGCTGTTTTTT,CASSLGRGLSGELFF
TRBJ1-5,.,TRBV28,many,TGTGCCAGCAGTTTACTGGGTAAGGGTGGTAGCAATCAGCCCCAGCATTTT,CASSLLGKGGSNQPQHF